This T cell receptor beta chain was recorded in a study of blood T cell repertoires in COVID-19. Across the whole study: Researchers got acute and convalescent COVID-19 samples from the United States, Italy and Spain. T cells, B-cell-depleted T cells, or PBMCs provided the cDNA or gDNA that served as material.

Profiling relied on immunoSEQ multiplex PCR, and the TCRdb table lists in-frame clones only, not all of them. The repertoire holds around 50,000 clones, with 60% to 80% as singletons. Trimming removed 4 bases from V and 6 bases from J; junction bases left unmatched: 8. The CDR3 runs to 14 residues. Germline CDR1 reads SGHKS; CDR2 reads YYEKEE (reference sequence). The sample consisted of peripheral blood. The chain recombines TRBV5-5 with TRBJ1-1, with TRBD1 identical over 8 bases. This TCR was sampled from a human donor with active or convalescent COVID-19. The donor label of this sample is uncertain. CDR3 sequence reads: CASSPRGLEAEAFF. For the CDR3, the DNA is TGTGCCAGCAGCCCCAGGGGGCTCGAGGCTGAAGCTTTCTTT.